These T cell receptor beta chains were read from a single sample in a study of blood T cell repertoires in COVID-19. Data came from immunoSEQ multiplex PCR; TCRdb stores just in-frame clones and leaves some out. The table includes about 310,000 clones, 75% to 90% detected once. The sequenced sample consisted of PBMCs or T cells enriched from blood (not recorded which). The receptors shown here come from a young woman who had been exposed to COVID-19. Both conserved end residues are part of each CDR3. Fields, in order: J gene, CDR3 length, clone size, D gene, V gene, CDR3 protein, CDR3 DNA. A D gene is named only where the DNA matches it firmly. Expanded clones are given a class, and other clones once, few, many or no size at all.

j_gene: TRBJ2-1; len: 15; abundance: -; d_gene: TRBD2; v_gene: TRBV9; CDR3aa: CASSVLAGGVNEQFF; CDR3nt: TGTGCCAGCAGCGTCCTAGCGGGAGGAGTCAATGAGCAGTTCTTC
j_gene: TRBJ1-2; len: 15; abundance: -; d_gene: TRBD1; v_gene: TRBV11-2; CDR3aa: CASSLTGTAIYGYTF; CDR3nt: TGTGCCAGCAGCCTAACCGGGACAGCTATTTATGGCTACACCTTC
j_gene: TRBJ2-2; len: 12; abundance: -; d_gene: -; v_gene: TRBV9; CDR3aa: CASSVVSGELFF; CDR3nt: TGTGCCAGCAGCGTAGTCTCCGGGGAGCTGTTTTTT
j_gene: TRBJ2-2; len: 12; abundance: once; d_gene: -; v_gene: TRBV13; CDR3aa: CASSRGTGELFF; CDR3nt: TGTGCCAGCAGTCGCGGGACCGGGGAGCTGTTTTTT
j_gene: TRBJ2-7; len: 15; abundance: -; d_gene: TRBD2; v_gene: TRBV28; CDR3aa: CASSLRLAGLYEQYF; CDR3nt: TGTGCCAGCTCGCTCCGACTAGCGGGCCTCTACGAGCAGTACTTC
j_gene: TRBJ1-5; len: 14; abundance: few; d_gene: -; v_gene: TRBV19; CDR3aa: CASSIDPFNQPQHF; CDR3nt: TGTGCCAGTAGTATAGACCCCTTCAATCAGCCCCAGCATTTT
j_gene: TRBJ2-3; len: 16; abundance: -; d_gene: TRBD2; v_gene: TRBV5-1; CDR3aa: CASSQVSGGAPDTQYF; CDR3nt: TGCGCCAGCAGCCAAGTTAGCGGGGGGGCTCCAGATACGCAGTATTTT
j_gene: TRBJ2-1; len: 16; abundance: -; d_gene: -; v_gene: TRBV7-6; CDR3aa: CASSLARRGRYNEQFF; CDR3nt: TGTGCCAGCAGCTTAGCTAGGCGGGGCAGATACAATGAGCAGTTCTTC
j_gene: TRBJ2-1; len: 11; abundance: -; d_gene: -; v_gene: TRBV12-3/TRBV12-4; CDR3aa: CASSSPGEQFF; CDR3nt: TGTGCCAGCAGTTCACCGGGGGAGCAGTTCTTC
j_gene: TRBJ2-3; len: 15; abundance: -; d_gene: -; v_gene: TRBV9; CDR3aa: CASSVDIGGTDTQYF; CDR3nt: TGTGCCAGCAGCGTAGATATTGGGGGGACAGATACGCAGTATTTT
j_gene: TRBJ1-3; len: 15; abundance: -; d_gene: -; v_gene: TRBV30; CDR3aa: CAWIKDGLSGNTIYF; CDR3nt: TGTGCCTGGATTAAGGACGGACTCTCTGGAAACACCATATATTTT
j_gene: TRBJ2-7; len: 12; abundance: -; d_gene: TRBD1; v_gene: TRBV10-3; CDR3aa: CASQGVADEQYF; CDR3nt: TGTGCCAGTCAGGGGGTTGCGGACGAGCAGTACTTC
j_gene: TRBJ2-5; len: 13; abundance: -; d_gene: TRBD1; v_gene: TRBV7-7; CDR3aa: CASSKGGEETQYF; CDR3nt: TGTGCTAGCAGCAAAGGGGGCGAGGAGACCCAGTACTTC
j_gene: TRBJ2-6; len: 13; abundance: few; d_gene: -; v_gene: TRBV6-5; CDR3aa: CASILSGANVLTF; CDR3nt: TGTGCCAGCATTCTCTCTGGGGCCAACGTCCTGACTTTC
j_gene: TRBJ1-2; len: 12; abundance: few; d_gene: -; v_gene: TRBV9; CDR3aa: CASSVGQDGYTF; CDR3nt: TGTGCCAGCAGCGTAGGGCAAGATGGCTACACCTTC
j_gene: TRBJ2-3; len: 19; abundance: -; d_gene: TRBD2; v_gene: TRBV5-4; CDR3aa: CASSSAGGTILRSTDTQYF; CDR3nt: TGTGCCAGCAGCTCAGCGGGAGGAACTATATTACGGAGCACAGATACGCAGTATTTT
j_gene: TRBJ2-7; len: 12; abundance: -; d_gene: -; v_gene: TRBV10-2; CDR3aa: CASTSRTYEQYF; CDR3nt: TGCGCCAGCACCTCCCGTACCTACGAGCAGTACTTC
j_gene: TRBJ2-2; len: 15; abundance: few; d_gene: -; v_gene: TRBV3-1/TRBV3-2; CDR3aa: CASTPRQTNTGELFF; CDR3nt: TGTGCCAGCACCCCAAGACAGACTAACACCGGGGAGCTGTTTTTT
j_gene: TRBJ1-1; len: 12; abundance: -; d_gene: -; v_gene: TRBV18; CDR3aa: CASSGETIDAFF; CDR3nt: TGTGCCAGCTCTGGGGAGACGATAGATGCTTTCTTT
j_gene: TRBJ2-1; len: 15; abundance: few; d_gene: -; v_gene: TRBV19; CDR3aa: CASSIDRVELGEQFF; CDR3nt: TGTGCCAGTAGTATAGACAGGGTTGAACTTGGTGAGCAGTTCTTC
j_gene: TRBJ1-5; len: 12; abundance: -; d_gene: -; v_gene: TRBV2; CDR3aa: CASTEGDQPQHF; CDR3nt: TGTGCCAGCACGGAGGGCGATCAGCCCCAGCATTTT
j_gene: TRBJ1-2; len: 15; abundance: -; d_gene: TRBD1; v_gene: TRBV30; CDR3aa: CAWSGGDRGNYGYTF; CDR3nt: TGTGCCTGGAGTGGGGGGGACAGGGGAAACTATGGCTACACCTTC
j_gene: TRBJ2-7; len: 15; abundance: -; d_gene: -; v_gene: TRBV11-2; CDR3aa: CASSPDAGLSYEQYF; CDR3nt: TGTGCCAGCAGCCCTGACGCGGGACTTTCCTACGAGCAGTACTTC
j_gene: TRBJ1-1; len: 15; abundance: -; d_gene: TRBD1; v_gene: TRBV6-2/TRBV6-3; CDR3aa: CASSYVAGGITEAFF; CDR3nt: TGTGCCAGCAGTTACGTGGCAGGGGGCATCACTGAAGCTTTCTTT
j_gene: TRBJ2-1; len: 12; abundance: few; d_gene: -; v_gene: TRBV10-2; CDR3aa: CASTAGSNEQFF; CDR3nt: TGCGCCAGCACGGCGGGTTCGAATGAGCAGTTCTTC
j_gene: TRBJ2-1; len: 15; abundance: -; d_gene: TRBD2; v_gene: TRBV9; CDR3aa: CASSVGTSVNNEQFF; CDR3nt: TGTGCCAGCAGCGTTGGGACTAGCGTTAACAATGAGCAGTTCTTC
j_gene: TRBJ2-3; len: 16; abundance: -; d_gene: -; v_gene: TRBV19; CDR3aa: CASSILRGSSTDTQYF; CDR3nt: TGTGCCAGTAGTATCCTCCGGGGTTCCAGCACAGATACGCAGTATTTT
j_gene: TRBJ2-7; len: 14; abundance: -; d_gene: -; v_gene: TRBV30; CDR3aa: CAWSVVGAKYEQYF; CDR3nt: TGTGCCTGGAGTGTCGTAGGGGCTAAATACGAGCAGTACTTC
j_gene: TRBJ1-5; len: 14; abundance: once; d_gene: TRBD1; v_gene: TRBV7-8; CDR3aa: CASSPSGGLQPQHF; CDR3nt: TGTGCCAGCAGCCCCTCAGGGGGGCTTCAGCCCCAGCATTTT
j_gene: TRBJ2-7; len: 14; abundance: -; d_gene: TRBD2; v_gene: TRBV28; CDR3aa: CASSSAGGSYEQYF; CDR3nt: TGTGCCAGCAGTTCAGCGGGAGGATCCTACGAGCAGTACTTC
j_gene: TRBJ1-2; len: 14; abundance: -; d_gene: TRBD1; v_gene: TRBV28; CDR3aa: CASSPGTGPYGYTF; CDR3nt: TGTGCCAGCAGTCCCGGGACAGGGCCCTATGGCTACACCTTC
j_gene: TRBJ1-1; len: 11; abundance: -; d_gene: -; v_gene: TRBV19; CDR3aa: CASRRQGEAFF; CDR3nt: TGTGCCAGTAGAAGGCAGGGTGAAGCTTTCTTT
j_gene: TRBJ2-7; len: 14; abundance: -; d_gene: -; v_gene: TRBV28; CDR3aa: CASSLSRPFYEQYF; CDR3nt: TGTGCCAGCAGTTTATCCAGGCCATTCTACGAGCAGTACTTC
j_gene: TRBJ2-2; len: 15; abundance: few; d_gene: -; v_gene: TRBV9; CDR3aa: CASSVDGGTVGELFF; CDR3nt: TGTGCCAGCAGCGTAGATGGCGGGACGGTCGGGGAGCTGTTTTTT
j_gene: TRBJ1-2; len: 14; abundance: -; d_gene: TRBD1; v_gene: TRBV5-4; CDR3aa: CASRRDRVLHGYTF; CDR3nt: TGTGCCAGCAGAAGGGACAGGGTACTGCATGGCTACACCTTC
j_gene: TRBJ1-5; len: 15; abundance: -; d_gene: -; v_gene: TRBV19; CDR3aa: CATPVGGGASQPQHF; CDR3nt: TGTGCCACCCCGGTGGGGGGAGGAGCGAGTCAGCCCCAGCATTTT
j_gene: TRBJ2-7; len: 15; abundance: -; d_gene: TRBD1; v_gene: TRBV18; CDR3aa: CASSPSGTGSSEQYF; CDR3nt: TGTGCCAGCTCACCTTCCGGGACAGGGTCCTCCGAGCAGTACTTC
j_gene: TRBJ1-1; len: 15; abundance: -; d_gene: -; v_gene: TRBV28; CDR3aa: CASSSEGGTGTEAFF; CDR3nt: TGTGCCAGCAGTTCAGAAGGCGGCACGGGAACTGAAGCTTTCTTT
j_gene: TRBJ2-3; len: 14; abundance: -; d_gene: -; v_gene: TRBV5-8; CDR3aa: CASSLDRATDTQYF; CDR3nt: TGTGCCAGCAGCTTGGACAGGGCTACAGATACGCAGTATTTT
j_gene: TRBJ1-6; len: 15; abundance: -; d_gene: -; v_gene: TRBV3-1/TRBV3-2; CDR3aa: CASSQVRPGDTPLHF; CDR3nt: TGTGCCAGCAGCCAAGTAAGACCCGGCGACACACCCCTCCACTTT
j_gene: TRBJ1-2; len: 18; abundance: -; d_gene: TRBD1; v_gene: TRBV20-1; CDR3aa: CSASFMPWTGRTNYGYTF; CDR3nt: TGCAGTGCTAGTTTTATGCCCTGGACAGGGCGAACTAACTATGGCTACACCTTC
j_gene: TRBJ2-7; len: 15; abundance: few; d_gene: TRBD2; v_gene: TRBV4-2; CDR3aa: CASSQDTAGVGEQYF; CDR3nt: TGTGCCAGCAGCCAAGATACAGCGGGAGTGGGCGAGCAGTACTTC
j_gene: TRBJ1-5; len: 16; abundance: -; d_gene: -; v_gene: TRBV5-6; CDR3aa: CASSLGSHTSNQPQHF; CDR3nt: TGTGCCAGCAGCTTGGGGTCGCACACCTCAAATCAGCCCCAGCATTTT
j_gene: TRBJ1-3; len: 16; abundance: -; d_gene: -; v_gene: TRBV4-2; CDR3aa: CASSPESSSSGNTIYF; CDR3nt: TGTGCCAGCAGCCCTGAGTCATCGAGCTCTGGAAACACCATATATTTT
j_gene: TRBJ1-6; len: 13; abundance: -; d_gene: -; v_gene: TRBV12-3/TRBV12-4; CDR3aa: CASKGLNNSPLHF; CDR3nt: TGTGCCAGCAAGGGACTAAATAATTCACCCCTCCACTTT
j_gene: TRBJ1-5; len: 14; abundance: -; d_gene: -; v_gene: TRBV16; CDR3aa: CASSPTDFNQPQHF; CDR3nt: TGTGCCAGCAGCCCAACGGACTTCAATCAGCCCCAGCATTTT
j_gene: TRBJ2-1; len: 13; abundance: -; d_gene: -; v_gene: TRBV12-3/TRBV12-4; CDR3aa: CASSLGTTSEQFF; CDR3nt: TGTGCCAGCAGTTTAGGGACTACTAGCGAGCAGTTCTTC
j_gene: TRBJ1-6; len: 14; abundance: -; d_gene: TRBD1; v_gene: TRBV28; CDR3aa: CASSLQGANSPLHF; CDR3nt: TGTGCCAGCAGTTTACAGGGGGCCAATTCACCCCTCCACTTT